This T cell receptor (beta chain) was recovered during a study of blood T cells in healthy people across ages. A J-beta primer mix and a sample-barcoded 5' primer were used in a second PCR of about 7 to 12 cycles. Each cDNA molecule carried a tag from a template-switch adaptor that contained 12 random nucleotides. TCRdb reprocessed the 5' RACE reads with MiXCR, giving one entry per CDR3 protein. This sample has some 670,000 distinct CDR3 sequences; over 40% occur once, and the top ten carry roughly 14%. With regard to this clonotype: Its antigen is unknown.

Whole-study results and caveats: Underestimates were what the diversity estimates from one million T cells were considered to be. PBMCs were not sorted, which prevented a conclusive comparison of naive versus antigen-experienced cells.

The sequenced sample was blood. This clonotype was obtained from a woman of 80 years or more in good health.

CDR3 in amino acids: CASSLEPSLKVHISRGIQYF. For the CDR3, the DNA is TGTGCCAGCAGCTTAGAACCCTCTCTCAAGGTCCACATAAGTAGGGGCATTCAGTACTTC. The V and J genes are TRBV11-3 and TRBJ2-4; D is possibly TRBD1 (5 bases). The V gene's germline CDR1 is SGHNT and CDR2 YENEEA. This CDR3 has 20 amino acids. Trimming cost V 0 bases and J 9 bases, with 30 bases left between them.